One sample yielded the 10 T cell receptor beta chains listed below, sequenced in a study of cytomegalovirus exposure and HLA in healthy donors. A multiplex PCR was run with 60 Vbeta primers and 13 Jbeta primers. Sequencing was performed with immunoSEQ multiplex PCR; in TCRdb, only in-frame clones are kept and a portion is missing. Here the sample spans about 140,000 clones, 61% being singletons. Sample: PBMCs. The receptor set was obtained from a male donor in good health and CMV-seronegative.

Only one count was recorded for this clone. The genes are TRBV19 and TRBJ1-5; TRBD1 aligns across 7 bases. The V gene end was trimmed by 6 bases and the J gene end by 4 bases; junction bases not matched to a gene: 6. Looked up from germline, CDR1 is LNHDA and CDR2 is SQIVND (reference sequence). The CDR3 loop spans 14 amino acids. CDR3 DNA sequence: TGTGCCAGTAGCCAACAGGGGACAAATCAGCCCCAGCATTTT. This sequence encodes CASSQQGTNQPQHF.

The J gene is TRBJ2-1, the V gene TRBV5-1, with 9 bases fitting TRBD2. Trimming at V came to 0 bases and at J to 5 bases, leaving 3 bases not matched to a gene. CDR1 and CDR2 (germline): SGHRS, YFSETQ. The length of the CDR3 is 15 residues. CDR3 residues: CASSLGLAGNNEQFF. The CDR3 DNA follows: TGCGCCAGCAGCTTGGGCCTAGCGGGGAACAATGAGCAGTTCTTC.

The chain recombines TRBV4-3 with TRBJ1-2, with 7 nucleotides matching TRBD1. The germline gives CDR1 LGHNA, CDR2 YSLEER. There are 15 residues in the CDR3. The V segment lost 0 bases and the J segment 3 bases; nucleotides outside the gene matches: 4. For the CDR3, the DNA is TGCGCCAGCAGCCAAGATCGAGGGGGCTACTATGGCTACACCTTC. Translated: CASSQDRGGYYGYTF.

This sequence joins TRBV7-8 and TRBJ2-5; tentative D call: TRBD2 (6 bases). Trimming removed 7 bases from V and 5 bases from J, with 17 bases in between. The CDR3 runs 14 residues. Looked up from germline, CDR1 is SGHVS and CDR2 is FQNEAQ. CDR3 nucleotides: TGTGCCAGCATCAAATGGGGGGACCGGGAGACCCAGTACTTC. Translated, it gives CASIKWGDRETQYF. Full variable domain (missing parts from reference TRBV7-8 and TRBJ2-5): GAGVSQSPRYKVAKRGQDVALRCDPISGHVSLFWYQQALGQGPEFLTYFQNEAQLDKSGLPSDRFFAERPEGSVSTLKIQRTQQEDSAVYLCASIKWGDRETQYFGPGTRLLVL.

V usage is TRBV6-5 and J usage is TRBJ1-5; unclear D gene. The CDR3 extends over 14 amino acids. Germline V gene lookup returns CDR1 MNHEY and CDR2 SVGAGI. V lost 0 bases to trimming and J lost 8 bases, with 11 bases between them. In nucleotides, the CDR3 is TGTGCCAGCAGTTACTCGAAGGAGGAGAAGCCCCAGCATTTT. Translated: CASSYSKEEKPQHF.

The CDR3 coding sequence is TGTGCCAGCTCACCAACCCCCAGGGTCAGCACTGAAGCTTTCTTT. It is translated as CASSPTPRVSTEAFF. V gene TRBV18 combines with J gene TRBJ1-1, with a weak D call TRBD1 (5 bases). The germline V gene has CDR1 KGHSH and CDR2 LQKENI. Trimming pared 2 bases from V and 4 bases from J, leaving 14 bases between. The CDR3 runs 15 residues.

In DNA, the CDR3 is TGTGCCAGCAGCTTAGATCTGGGGGGAAATACGCAGTATTTT. This encodes CASSLDLGGNTQYF. J is TRBJ2-3 and V is TRBV11-2; perhaps TRBD2 as D (6 bases). Germline V lookup: CDR1 SGHAT, CDR2 FQNNGV. CDR3 size: 14 residues. V was trimmed by 0 bases and J by 7 bases, leaving 11 bases between them.

This clone was observed a few times. The chain recombines TRBV4-1 with TRBJ2-7; TRBD2 matches 7 bases. CDR1 MGHRA and CDR2 YSYEKL come from the germline V gene. The CDR3 runs 16 residues. The ends lost 2 bases at V and 0 bases at J; junction bases unmatched: 7. The CDR3 here is CASSQYPGGGSYEQYF. Written as DNA, the CDR3 is TGCGCCAGCAGCCAATACCCTGGGGGGGGCTCCTACGAGCAGTACTTC.

The V and J genes are TRBV9 and TRBJ1-2; 7 bases agree with TRBD1. V lost 2 bases, J lost 4 bases, and 8 bases stayed unmatched. CDR1 and CDR2 (germline): SGDLS, YYNGEE. The length of the CDR3 is 15 residues. The CDR3 DNA is TGTGCCAGCAGCGTGGGGACAGCTCACGGCTATGGCTACACCTTC. This sequence encodes CASSVGTAHGYGYTF.

V usage is TRBV5-6 and J usage is TRBJ1-5; 12 nucleotides line up with TRBD1. The CDR3 is 17 amino acids. Germline CDR1 and CDR2: SGHDT and YYEEEE. Germline trimming cut 4 bases from V and 7 bases from J; bases unmatched to any gene: 12. DNA of the CDR3: TGTGCCAGCAGCCGAGGGACAGGGGGCGCAGGAGGCCAGCCCCAGCATTTT. It specifies CASSRGTGGAGGQPQHF.